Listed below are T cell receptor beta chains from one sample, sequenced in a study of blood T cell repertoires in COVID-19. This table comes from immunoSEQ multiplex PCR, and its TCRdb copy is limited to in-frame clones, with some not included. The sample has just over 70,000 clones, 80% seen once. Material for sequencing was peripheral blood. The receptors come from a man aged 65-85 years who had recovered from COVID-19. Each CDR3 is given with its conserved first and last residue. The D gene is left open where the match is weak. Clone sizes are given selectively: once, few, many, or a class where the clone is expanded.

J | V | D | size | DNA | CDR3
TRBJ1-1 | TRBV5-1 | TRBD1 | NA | TGCGCCAGCAGCCCGCTACAGGGGGGCACGGCTGAAGCTTTCTTT | CASSPLQGGTAEAFF
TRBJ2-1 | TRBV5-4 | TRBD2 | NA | TGTGCCAGCAGCTTGCCCGGGAGGACCTACAATGAGCAGTTCTTC | CASSLPGRTYNEQFF
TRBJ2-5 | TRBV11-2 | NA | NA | TGTGCCACGGCTCCCCGACAGTGGGAGACCCAGTACTTC | CATAPRQWETQYF
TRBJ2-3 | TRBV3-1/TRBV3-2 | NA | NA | TGTGCCAGCAGCCAAGATCAGTTAGATACGCAGTATTTT | CASSQDQLDTQYF
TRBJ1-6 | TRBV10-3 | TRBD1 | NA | TGTGCCATCAGTGGAAGTGACAGGGGGGATTTAAGTTCACCCCTCCACTTT | CAISGSDRGDLSSPLHF
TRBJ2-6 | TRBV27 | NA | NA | TGTGCCAGCAGTCCAGGGTATTCTGGGGCCAACGTCCTGACTTTC | CASSPGYSGANVLTF
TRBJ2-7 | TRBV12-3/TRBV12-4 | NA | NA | TGTGCCAGCAGTACCGGACAGTACGAGCAGTACTTC | CASSTGQYEQYF
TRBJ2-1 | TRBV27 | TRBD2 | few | TGTGCCAGCAGTCGACCGGGACTAGCTCGGGAGGAGCAGTTCTTC | CASSRPGLAREEQFF
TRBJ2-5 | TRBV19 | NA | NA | TGTGCCAGTAGTATAAAATCGGAGACCCAGTACTTC | CASSIKSETQYF
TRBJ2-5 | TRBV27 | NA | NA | TGTGCCAGCAGTAAAAGTACGGGGACCCAGTACTTC | CASSKSTGTQYF
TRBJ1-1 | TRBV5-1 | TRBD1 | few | TGCGCCAGCAGCTTGGCGGACAGGATGAACACTGAAGCTTTCTTT | CASSLADRMNTEAFF
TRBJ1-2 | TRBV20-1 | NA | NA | TGCAGTGCTCCAAATTCGGGTGGCTACACCTTC | CSAPNSGGYTF
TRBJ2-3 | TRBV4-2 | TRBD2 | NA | TGTGCCAGCAGCCAAGACCTCAGCGGGGGGACCATTACGCAGTATTTT | CASSQDLSGGTITQYF
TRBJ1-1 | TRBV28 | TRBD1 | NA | TGTGCCAGCAGTACGGGACAGGGGAGCACTGAAGCTTTCTTT | CASSTGQGSTEAFF
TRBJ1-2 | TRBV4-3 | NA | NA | TGCGCCAGCAGCCAAGGTCTCGGTCTTAACTATGGCTACACCTTC | CASSQGLGLNYGYTF
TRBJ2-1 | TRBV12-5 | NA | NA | TGTGCTAGTGGTTTCGGTCACAATGAGCAGTTCTTC | CASGFGHNEQFF
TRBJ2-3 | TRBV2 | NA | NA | TGTGCCAGCAGGGAGGGAGCGGCTTCGGGCACAGATACGCAGTATTTT | CASREGAASGTDTQYF
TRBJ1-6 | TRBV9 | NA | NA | TGTGCCAGCACACAGAACCCTCAAGATTCACCCCTCCACTTT | CASTQNPQDSPLHF
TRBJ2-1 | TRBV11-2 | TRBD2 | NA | TGTGCCAGCAGCTTAGAGAGCGGGGGGGCCCATGAGCAGTTCTTC | CASSLESGGAHEQFF
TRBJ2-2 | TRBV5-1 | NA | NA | TGCGCCAGCAGCTTGGTGGCCACCGGGACCGGGGAGCTGTTTTTT | CASSLVATGTGELFF
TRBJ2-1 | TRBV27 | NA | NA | TGTGCCAGCAGTTCGCCGGGGGCGGGGGCTACAAGGGGTGAGCAGTTCTTC | CASSSPGAGATRGEQFF
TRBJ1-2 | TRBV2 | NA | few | TGTGCCAGCATAAATACTGGTGTGGTCTATGGCTACACCTTC | CASINTGVVYGYTF
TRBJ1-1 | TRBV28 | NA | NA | TGTGCCAGCAGTTCCCTAAGACAGGTTTTGAACACTGAAGCTTTCTTT | CASSSLRQVLNTEAFF
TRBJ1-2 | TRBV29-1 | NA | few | TGCAGCGTTGAAGAAGGGAGACGCGTTGGCTATGGCTACACCTTC | CSVEEGRRVGYGYTF
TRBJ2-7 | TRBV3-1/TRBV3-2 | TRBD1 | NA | TGTGCCAGCAGCGGACAGGAACGCTCCTACGAGCAGTACTTC | CASSGQERSYEQYF
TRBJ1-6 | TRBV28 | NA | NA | TGTGCCAGCGCAGTCTCAAATTCACCCCTCCACTTT | CASAVSNSPLHF
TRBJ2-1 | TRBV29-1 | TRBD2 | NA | TGCAGCGTGATGACTAGCGGCAACAATGAGCAGTTCTTC | CSVMTSGNNEQFF
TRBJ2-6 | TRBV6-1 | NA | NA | TGTGCCAGCAGTGAAAGGGGACTCCCCTCTGGGGCCAACGTCCTGACTTTC | CASSERGLPSGANVLTF
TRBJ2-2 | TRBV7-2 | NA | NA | TGTGCCAGCAGACCGAGGTTTTCCGCGACCGGGGAGCTGTTTTTT | CASRPRFSATGELFF
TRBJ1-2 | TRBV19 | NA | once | TGTGCCAGTAGTATACCCGCGACAGTCCTTAACTATGGCTACACCTTC | CASSIPATVLNYGYTF